This T cell receptor beta chain came from a study of control samples from healthy donors and cancer patients. TCRdb's copy holds only in-frame clones and misses some; the assay was immunoSEQ multiplex PCR. The table records 50,000 or so clones, more than 85% of them present only once. The CDR3 has 12 residues. Germline CDR1 LNHNV, CDR2 YYDKDF (reference sequence). V dropped 6 bases and J dropped 1 base, with 6 bases sitting between them. Sequencing input: PBMCs. This clonotype was obtained from a woman aged 45-65 years with head and neck cancer. The chain recombines TRBV15 with TRBJ2-5; D remains unclear. The CDR3 loop is CATSWGQETQYF. CDR3 coding DNA: TGTGCCACCAGTTGGGGCCAAGAGACCCAGTACTTC.